The clone carrying this T cell receptor beta chain was detected once. As originally analysed: It was from reference gene primer amplification that nucleated cell counts were estimated. TCRdb keeps only in-frame clones here, not all; method: immunoSEQ multiplex PCR. For V, J and clone size, that table is used; D and trimming come from the DNA. The repertoire consists of under 60,000 clones, with roughly 83% occurring once and the leading ten covering roughly 10%. The data are from a study of blood T cell repertoires in COVID-19. Study as a whole: Acute-phase and convalescent COVID-19 samples originated in the United States, Italy and Spain.

V was clipped by 6 bases and J by 2 bases, with 16 bases between them. The CDR3 has 15 residues. Germline V gene sequence: CDR1 SGHTA, CDR2 FQGNSA. The sample consisted of peripheral blood. This chain connects TRBV7-2 to TRBJ1-1, with D perhaps TRBD1 (6 bases). This receptor was taken from a man aged 25-45 years with COVID-19, enrolled during active disease. Written as DNA, the CDR3 is TGTGCCAGCAGACGTAACGGACAGCTCAACACTGAAGCTTTCTTT. Translated, it gives CASRRNGQLNTEAFF.